These 9 T cell receptor beta chains came from one sample sequenced in a study of response to subunit inactivated influenza vaccine. Each CDR3 protein is one row after TCRdb ran MiXCR on the RT-PCR reads. Seen here are 550,000 to 650,000 distinct CDR3 sequences, 12% observed once, and the top ten hold roughly 10%. Sequencing used PBMCs from blood, obtained on the day of vaccination. The receptors were sampled from a middle-aged man who received an inactivated influenza vaccine.

In its sample, this clonotype was seen a few times. This chain joins TRBV7-9 and TRBJ2-1; D is unresolved. The V and J ends lost 8 bases and 8 bases respectively, with 19 bases between them. Germline loops: CDR1 SEHNR, CDR2 FQNEAQ (reference sequence). The CDR3 sequence is 14 residues long. In nucleotides, the CDR3 is TGTGCCAGCGGCCTACAGTCTTATAGCCATGAGCAGTTCTTC. Its protein is CASGLQSYSHEQFF.

This clonotype was observed at least ten times. The chain employs TRBV12-3 or TRBV12-4 and TRBJ1-3, with D unresolved. V was trimmed by 5 bases and J by 3 bases, leaving 5 bases between them. The CDR3 runs to 12 residues. DNA of the CDR3: TGTGCCAGCAGTCTGATTGGAAACACCATATATTTT. Translated: CASSLIGNTIYF.

This clonotype was counted between two and nine times. J is TRBJ2-1 and V is TRBV7-2, with 13 bases lining up with TRBD2. V lost 0 bases to trimming and J lost 7 bases; unmatched junction nucleotides: 3. Germline CDR1 is SGHTA and CDR2 is FQGNSA. The CDR3 contains 16 residues. CDR3 protein: CASSLATSGGRNEQFF. The CDR3 DNA follows: TGTGCCAGCAGCTTAGCGACTAGCGGGGGGCGGAATGAGCAGTTCTTC.

A few counts support this clonotype. The V gene is TRBV11-3, the J gene TRBJ2-7; TRBD1 matches at 8 bases. The length of the CDR3 is 14 residues. With V trimmed by 5 bases and J by 3 bases, 6 bases remained unmatched. The germline gives CDR1 SGHNT, CDR2 YENEEA. The CDR3 protein is CASSRDGQGYEQYF. CDR3 nucleotide sequence: TGTGCCAGCAGCCGTGACGGACAGGGCTACGAGCAGTACTTC.

Only a few counts were recorded for this clonotype. J is TRBJ2-2 and V is TRBV12-3 or TRBV12-4; 8 positions agree with TRBD2. V trimming: 6 bases; J trimming: 7 bases; junction bases outside the gene matches: 7. This CDR3 contains 14 residues. CDR3 in amino acids: CASRGLESYGELFF. For the CDR3, the DNA is TGTGCCAGCAGGGGACTAGAGTCTTACGGGGAGCTGTTTTTT.

This clonotype was seen many times. This chain links TRBV6-2 or TRBV6-3 with TRBJ2-7, with D unresolved. Trimming removed 6 bases at V and 1 base at J, with 16 bases between. Germline V gene lookup returns CDR1 MNHEY and CDR2 SVGEGT. This CDR3 has 15 residues. The CDR3 DNA reads as TGTGCCAGCAGCCTCTCCTTATGGGGATCCTACGAGCAGTACTTC. Amino acid sequence: CASSLSLWGSYEQYF.

This clonotype was detected only a few times. The J gene is TRBJ2-7, the V gene TRBV7-2, with D perhaps TRBD1 (6 bases). This CDR3 comprises 13 residues. Trimming removed 4 bases from V and 4 bases from J, with 11 bases in between. Per the germline V gene, CDR1 is SGHTA and CDR2 is FQGNSA. CDR3 nucleotides: TGTGCCAGCAGCTCCCGAGACAGGTACGAGCAGTACTTC. Residues: CASSSRDRYEQYF.

This clonotype occurred a few times. The chain recombines TRBV27 with TRBJ2-1; D perhaps matches TRBD2 (7 bases). The CDR3 covers 15 residues. Germline V lookup: CDR1 MNHEY, CDR2 SMNVEV (reference sequence). The V gene lost 3 bases and the J gene lost 7 bases, with 16 bases spanning the gap. Here the CDR3 reads CASSFGGLSRNEQFF. CDR3 DNA: TGTGCCAGCAGTTTCGGGGGGCTTTCGCGAAATGAGCAGTTCTTC.

This rearrangement joins TRBV4-2 to TRBJ2-7; 12 bases agree with TRBD1. Germline values: CDR1 LGHNA, CDR2 YNFKEQ. V shed 0 bases and J 4 bases; nucleotides not matched to a gene: 4. This CDR3 comprises 16 residues. In nucleotides, the CDR3 is TGTGCCAGCAGCCAAGATGGGACAGGGGGCAAGTACGAGCAGTACTTC. This gives the protein CASSQDGTGGKYEQYF.